Listed below are T cell receptor beta chains from one sample, sequenced in a study of T-cell memory formation after mild COVID-19. Each CDR3 protein is one row after TCRdb ran MiXCR on the 5' RACE reads. This sample has under 35,000 distinct CDR3 sequences; about 15% occur once, and the top ten carry 1.3% to 1.5%. Sequencing input: PBMCs or a T cell subset sorted from them (not recorded which). The receptors stem from an adult who had mild COVID-19 (a few samples of this study predate the infection). Cell type and time point are not known. Both conserved end residues are part of each CDR3. A D gene is named only where the DNA matches it firmly. Clone size is not always given. Where it is, it says once, few, many or a class for expanded clones.

TRBJ2-1,many,TRBV5-6,TRBD1,CASYDRGSYNEQFF,TGTGCCAGCTATGACAGGGGATCCTACAATGAGCAGTTCTTC
TRBJ2-3,many,TRBV7-2,NA,CASSLLRGSTDTQYF,TGTGCCAGCAGCCTGCTAAGGGGTAGCACAGATACGCAGTATTTT
TRBJ1-1,many,TRBV29-1,NA,CSVGPEGGRSTEAFF,TGCAGCGTTGGGCCCGAGGGGGGGCGAAGCACTGAAGCTTTCTTT
TRBJ1-1,many,TRBV7-8,TRBD1,CASSLDRGGTEAFF,TGTGCCAGCAGCTTAGACAGGGGCGGGACTGAAGCTTTCTTT
TRBJ1-1,few,TRBV11-3,TRBD1,CASSPPTGIAGNTEAFF,TGTGCCAGCAGCCCCCCGACAGGGATCGCTGGGAACACTGAAGCTTTCTTT
TRBJ2-7,many,TRBV7-8,TRBD2,CASSPRRLAGGYEQYF,TGTGCCAGCAGCCCTCGACGACTAGCGGGAGGGTACGAGCAGTACTTC
TRBJ1-2,many,TRBV12-3/TRBV12-4,NA,CASSFLGGRSGYTF,TGTGCCAGCAGTTTTCTGGGCGGGCGAAGCGGCTACACCTTC
TRBJ2-1,many,TRBV7-9,TRBD2,CASSHGTKRGEQFF,TGTGCCAGCAGTCACGGGACTAAACGGGGTGAGCAGTTCTTC
TRBJ1-6,many,TRBV27,NA,CASSFLGRGSSYNSPLHF,TGTGCCAGCAGTTTCCTTGGTCGGGGTAGCTCCTATAATTCACCCCTCCACTTT
TRBJ1-1,NA,TRBV20-1,TRBD1,CSARDRGVSWDRGLSEAFF,TGCAGTGCTAGAGATCGTGGGGTCTCGTGGGACAGGGGGTTAAGTGAAGCTTTCTTT
TRBJ2-3,NA,TRBV5-1,NA,CASSGDRFTDTQYF,TGCGCCAGCAGCGGTGACAGATTCACAGATACGCAGTATTTT
TRBJ2-2,few,TRBV30,TRBD1,CAWGQGPNTGELFF,TGTGCCTGGGGACAGGGTCCGAACACCGGGGAGCTGTTTTTT
TRBJ2-3,many,TRBV4-2,TRBD2,CASSQTSGALPSTDTQYF,TGTGCCAGCAGCCAAACTAGCGGGGCGCTTCCTAGCACAGATACGCAGTATTTT
TRBJ1-1,many,TRBV4-2,TRBD1,CASSQGGQQFEAFF,TGTGCCAGCAGCCAAGGGGGACAGCAATTTGAAGCTTTCTTT
TRBJ1-2,NA,TRBV13,TRBD1,CASSLPPAGTADYGYTF,TGTGCCAGCAGCTTACCCCCCGCTGGGACAGCCGACTATGGCTACACCTTC
TRBJ1-2,many,TRBV5-1,NA,CASRPSPGQFYGYTF,TGCGCCAGCAGGCCGTCTCCGGGACAATTCTATGGCTACACCTTC
TRBJ2-7,many,TRBV18,TRBD2,CASSPPDLAGGLYEQYF,TGTGCCAGCTCACCACCGGATCTAGCGGGAGGACTTTACGAGCAGTACTTC
TRBJ1-4,many,TRBV23-1,TRBD1,CASRTGDRLCANEKLFF,TGCGCCAGCCGCACAGGGGACAGGCTATGCGCTAATGAAAAACTGTTTTTT
TRBJ2-3,many,TRBV20-1,TRBD2,CSARGLAVSTDTQYF,TGCAGTGCTAGAGGACTAGCCGTTAGCACAGATACGCAGTATTTT